This TCR beta chain was observed in a study of shared clonotypes between healthy human individuals. Study-level points and caveats: A reduction in generation probabilities was seen for non-shared clonotypes relative to those shared by all four donors. Larger estimated richness was generally seen in naive subsets than in memory subsets. Despite large depth, rarefaction showed incomplete sorted-subset sequencing.

The naive CD8 population came from CD45RO-negative cells selected for CCR7, without terminally differentiated effector memory CD45RA+ cells. Each sorted subset replicate got 200 ng genomic DNA, 25,000 to 35,000 genomes. Profiled with immunoSEQ multiplex PCR; TCRdb holds only in-frame clones, not every one. Of about 2,200,000 clones in the sample, 85% to 95% were seen once. Worth noting for this clone: Its specificity is not known.

Per the germline V gene, CDR1 is SGHNT and CDR2 is YYREEE (reference sequence). The CDR3 has 18 amino acids. V lost 4 bases, J lost 2 bases, and 12 bases stayed unmatched. The rearrangement joins TRBV5-4 to TRBJ2-1, with TRBD2 matching over 10 bases. The sequence came from a man aged 18 to 29 in good health. Some clones in this sample may be carry-over from other donors' samples. Source material: naive CD8+ T cells from PBMCs. The CDR3, as DNA: TGTGCCAGCAGCGTGTCCCTAGCGGGAGTCTTCCCCTACAATGAGCAGTTCTTC. Translation: CASSVSLAGVFPYNEQFF.